Listed below are T cell receptor beta chains from one sample, sequenced in a study of cytomegalovirus exposure and HLA in healthy donors. Sequencing was performed with immunoSEQ multiplex PCR; in TCRdb, only in-frame clones are kept and a portion is missing. The sample yields 130,000 or so clones, approximately 71% seen once. Specimen: PBMCs. The source is a man aged 40-55 years in good health and CMV-seronegative. Each CDR3 is given with its conserved first and last residue. The order of the fields is J gene, D gene, clone size, V gene, CDR3 DNA, CDR3 protein. D genes are given only for firm matches. Size values are once, few and many counts, or a class for expanded clones, and some rows have none.

TRBJ2-7,-,-,TRBV7-8,TGTGCCAGCAGCACCCCCGAGGAGGGATCTTACGAGCAGTACTTC,CASSTPEEGSYEQYF
TRBJ1-1,TRBD1,-,TRBV18,TGTGCCAGCTCACCCTCGCCGGGACAGGAGAATTTTTTT,CASSPSPGQENFF
TRBJ2-1,-,-,TRBV9,TGTGCCAGCAGCGTCCTCCTAGCTGGCAATGAGCAGTTCTTC,CASSVLLAGNEQFF
TRBJ2-1,TRBD2,-,TRBV27,TGTGCCAGCAGTAAGACTAGCGGGTACAATGAGCAGTTCTTC,CASSKTSGYNEQFF
TRBJ2-5,TRBD1,-,TRBV29-1,TGCAGCGTTGAAGACTTCTACCCAGACAGGGTCTTCCAAGAGACCCAGTACTTC,CSVEDFYPDRVFQETQYF
TRBJ1-3,-,-,TRBV16,TGTGCCAGCAGCCATTCCGCTGGAAACACCATATATTTT,CASSHSAGNTIYF
TRBJ2-5,TRBD1,-,TRBV28,TGTGCCAGCAGTTTAGCCACAGGGGGCGGTGAGACCCAGTACTTC,CASSLATGGGETQYF
TRBJ2-1,TRBD1,-,TRBV5-4,TGTGCCAGCAGCTGGGCCGGGACAGGGCTTAATGAGCAGTTCTTC,CASSWAGTGLNEQFF
TRBJ2-7,-,-,TRBV15,TGTGCCACCAGCAGAGATCTCGGCGGCTACGAGCAGTACTTC,CATSRDLGGYEQYF
TRBJ1-4,TRBD1,-,TRBV4-2,TGTGCCAGCAGCCAACAAATTTCCGGGACAGGGCATCGAGAAAAACTGTTTTTT,CASSQQISGTGHREKLFF
TRBJ2-3,TRBD1,once,TRBV10-1,TGCGCCAGCAGTGAGGGGACAGTCTTAATGAATACGCAGTATTTT,CASSEGTVLMNTQYF
TRBJ2-7,-,-,TRBV7-8,TGTGCCAGCAGCCCCTCAGGGGGGGAGCAGTACTTC,CASSPSGGEQYF
TRBJ1-1,-,-,TRBV9,TGTGCCAGCAGCGCGAACCGAGGGACTGAAGCTTTCTTT,CASSANRGTEAFF
TRBJ1-4,TRBD1,-,TRBV28,TGTGCCAGCACAGGGACAGGGGGCGGGAGACTGTTTTTT,CASTGTGGGRLFF
TRBJ1-1,-,-,TRBV7-2,TGTGCCAGCAGCTTAATACGACAGGACACTGAAGCTTTCTTT,CASSLIRQDTEAFF
TRBJ1-5,-,once,TRBV7-8,TGTGCCAGCAGCAGAGGTCGAGCCAGGGGAATCAATCAGCCCCAGCATTTT,CASSRGRARGINQPQHF
TRBJ2-3,TRBD2,-,TRBV10-3,TGTGCCATCAGTGGTGAAGCGGGGGGGCCCAGAGATACGCAGTATTTT,CAISGEAGGPRDTQYF
TRBJ2-2,-,-,TRBV6-4,TGTGCCAGCAGTGAAACGGGGGACACCGGGGAGCTGTTTTTT,CASSETGDTGELFF
TRBJ2-5,-,-,TRBV18,TGTGCCAGCTCACTCATCCAAGAGACCCAGTACTTC,CASSLIQETQYF
TRBJ2-1,TRBD2,-,TRBV30,TGTGCCTGGAGTGTAGGGCGGGGGGGCCTCGATGAGCAGTTCTTC,CAWSVGRGGLDEQFF
TRBJ2-2,-,-,TRBV7-9,TGTGCCGGACTGGCCACCGGGGAGCTGTTTTTT,CAGLATGELFF
TRBJ1-1,TRBD1,-,TRBV9,TGTGCCAGCAGCTTCACAGGGGGCACTGAAGCTTTCTTT,CASSFTGGTEAFF
TRBJ1-2,TRBD1,-,TRBV5-4,TGTGCCAGCAGCGCGGGCTTTTTGACAGGGGACTATGGCTACACCTTC,CASSAGFLTGDYGYTF
TRBJ2-7,TRBD2,few,TRBV6-7,TGTGCCAGCAGTGACGGACTAGCCGTTCTCTACGAGCAGTACTTC,CASSDGLAVLYEQYF
TRBJ1-1,-,few,TRBV15,TGTGCCACCAGCGGGCAGGTCGTGAACAAAGCTTTCTTT,CATSGQVVNKAFF
TRBJ2-7,TRBD1,-,TRBV4-3,TGCGCCAGCAGCCCCGGAATCAGGTGGAGACAGGGGGCCACCTACGAGCAGTACTTC,CASSPGIRWRQGATYEQYF
TRBJ2-5,-,-,TRBV5-4,TGTGCCAGCAGCTTGCCAGGGGGGGAGACCCAGTACTTC,CASSLPGGETQYF
TRBJ1-5,-,once,TRBV4-1,TGCGCCAGCAGCCAAGATCTGCAGGGTATACAGCCCCAGCATTTT,CASSQDLQGIQPQHF
TRBJ1-6,-,-,TRBV5-1,TGCGCCAGCAGCTTGGGTGTGGAGAATTATAATTCACCCCTCCACTTT,CASSLGVENYNSPLHF
TRBJ1-1,-,-,TRBV13,TGTGCCAGCAGCTTATTTCAGGGGAACACTGAAGCTTTCTTT,CASSLFQGNTEAFF
TRBJ2-1,TRBD2,-,TRBV19,TGTGCCAGTAGGAACCTTAGCGGGACTTCGTACAATGAGCAGTTCTTC,CASRNLSGTSYNEQFF
TRBJ2-5,TRBD1,-,TRBV9,TGTGCCAGCAGCACTAGCACAGGGGGCATAGAGACCCAGTACTTC,CASSTSTGGIETQYF
TRBJ2-3,TRBD2,-,TRBV4-2,TGTGCCAGCAGCCAGTCTCCGGGACTAAGCACAGATACGCAGTATTTT,CASSQSPGLSTDTQYF
TRBJ2-7,TRBD1,-,TRBV10-3,TGTGCTATCAGCGGAACCGGGACAGGGAACCGCGAGCAGTACTTC,CAISGTGTGNREQYF
TRBJ2-1,TRBD2,few,TRBV19,TGTGCCAGTAGTCCCCGGGGGAGCGGGGGTAGACGAGGGCAGTTCTTC,CASSPRGSGGRRGQFF
TRBJ1-2,-,-,TRBV7-2,TGTGCCAGCAGCTTAAGTCAGGGTTTGGATGGCTACACCTTC,CASSLSQGLDGYTF
TRBJ1-2,TRBD1,-,TRBV5-3,TGTGCCAGAAGCTGTGAACAGGGGAGGTATGGCTACACCTTC,CARSCEQGRYGYTF
TRBJ2-3,TRBD2,-,TRBV11-2,TGTGCCAGCAGCTTAGTAGGACTAGCGGGCACAGATACGCAGTATTTT,CASSLVGLAGTDTQYF
TRBJ2-7,-,-,TRBV27,TGTGCCAGCAGTTTCCAACAGACCTACGAGCAGTACTTC,CASSFQQTYEQYF
TRBJ1-3,-,-,TRBV4-1,TGCGCCAGCAGCCAAGTCCGGGACATAGGAAACACCATATATTTT,CASSQVRDIGNTIYF
TRBJ2-7,-,-,TRBV6-1,TGTGCCAGCAATTCCCCGGACATCTCATCCTACGAGCAGTACTTC,CASNSPDISSYEQYF
TRBJ1-2,TRBD1,-,TRBV5-1,TGCGCCAGCAGCGTCCGACAGGGGGCTGTAGGCTACACCTTC,CASSVRQGAVGYTF
TRBJ1-2,-,once,TRBV7-3,TGTGCCAGCAGCCCCCACGGACAGATGAGTGGCTACACCTTC,CASSPHGQMSGYTF
TRBJ2-2,-,-,TRBV11-3,TGTGCCAGCAGCGGCAGGGGTAACACCGGGGAGCTGTTTTTT,CASSGRGNTGELFF
TRBJ2-3,-,-,TRBV7-2,TGTGCCAGCAGCTTATCCAGTATGGTCCTCAATACGCAGTATTTT,CASSLSSMVLNTQYF
TRBJ2-1,TRBD2,-,TRBV10-2,TGCGCCAGCCGGCGCGGGGGGATCAATGAGCAGTTCTTC,CASRRGGINEQFF
TRBJ2-1,-,-,TRBV6-1,TGTGCCAGCAGTGAGTTTGCAGGGCCAGAACCAGGGGTCCGCGAGCAGTTCTTC,CASSEFAGPEPGVREQFF
TRBJ1-2,-,-,TRBV19,TGTGCCAGTAGGGAGGGAGTTGGCTACACCTTC,CASREGVGYTF
TRBJ2-1,-,once,TRBV27,TGTGCCAGCAGTTTATTCAGGGCCTCCTACAATGAGCAGTTCTTC,CASSLFRASYNEQFF
TRBJ2-3,TRBD1,-,TRBV29-1,TGCAGCGTTGACGACAGGGGAGGAGGGGATACGCAGTATTTT,CSVDDRGGGDTQYF
TRBJ2-3,TRBD2,-,TRBV5-4,TGTGCCAGCAGCTCCCCTAGCGGGGGGGTACCAGATACGCAGTATTTT,CASSSPSGGVPDTQYF
TRBJ2-7,TRBD1,-,TRBV7-9,TGTGCCAGCAGCCCTTACAAGGGACAGGGATATTATGGCTACGAGCAGTACTTC,CASSPYKGQGYYGYEQYF
TRBJ1-2,-,-,TRBV6-1,TGTGCCAGCAGTGAAATGGTGCAGGGCCCCAGTGGCTACACCTTC,CASSEMVQGPSGYTF
TRBJ1-1,TRBD1,once,TRBV7-3,TGTGCCAGCAGCTCCCCGGACAGGGGCTTGACTGAAGCTTTCTTT,CASSSPDRGLTEAFF
TRBJ1-6,-,once,TRBV30,TGTGCCTGGAGTGGAATGCCGGCAGGCACTTATAATTCACCCCTCCACTTT,CAWSGMPAGTYNSPLHF
TRBJ2-5,TRBD2,once,TRBV25-1,TGTGCCAGCAGTGGATGGACTAGCGGGGGTTACCAAGAGACCCAGTACTTC,CASSGWTSGGYQETQYF
TRBJ2-1,TRBD1,-,TRBV5-4,TGCGCCAGCAGCCAAGGGACAGGGGGCTACAATGAGCAGTTCTTC,CASSQGTGGYNEQFF
TRBJ2-5,TRBD2,-,TRBV19,TGTGCCAGTAGCAGCCTCGACGGACTAGCGGGGGGGCGGCCCCAGTACTTC,CASSSLDGLAGGRPQYF
TRBJ2-3,-,-,TRBV9,TGTGCCAGCTCTTCAGGGGTTGCGGATACGCAGTATTTT,CASSSGVADTQYF